Listed below are T cell receptor beta chains from one sample, sequenced in a study of neurological immune-mediated disorders. TCRdb re-analysed the 5' RACE reads in MiXCR, keeping a single row per CDR3 protein. Of about 39,000 distinct CDR3 sequences listed, approximately 7.2% are singletons. Sequenced: CD4+ T cells from blood. The receptors derive from a middle-aged man in good health. Both conserved end residues are part of each CDR3. Each record gives: clone size, V gene, D gene, J gene, CDR3 protein, CDR3 DNA. D genes are given only for firm matches. Clone size is given for some rows only: seen once, a few or many times, or a class if the clone is expanded.

clone_size: many
v_call: TRBV20-1
d_call: .
j_call: TRBJ2-1
cdr3_aa: CSARGGAGNEQFF
cdr3_nt: TGCAGCGCAAGGGGGGGGGCAGGGAATGAGCAGTTCTTC

clone_size: .
v_call: TRBV29-1
d_call: .
j_call: TRBJ1-4
cdr3_aa: CSVRRLEKLFF
cdr3_nt: TGCAGCGTACGGAGGCTCGAAAAACTGTTTTTT

clone_size: many
v_call: TRBV7-2
d_call: .
j_call: TRBJ2-1
cdr3_aa: CASSLGNNEQFF
cdr3_nt: TGTGCCAGCAGCTTAGGGAACAATGAGCAGTTCTTC

clone_size: many
v_call: TRBV5-1
d_call: .
j_call: TRBJ2-3
cdr3_aa: CASSLAGADTQYF
cdr3_nt: TGCGCCAGCAGCTTGGCGGGGGCAGATACGCAGTATTTT

clone_size: many
v_call: TRBV6-4
d_call: TRBD1
j_call: TRBJ1-1
cdr3_aa: CASSLDRDTEAFF
cdr3_nt: TGTGCCAGCAGCCTCGACAGGGACACTGAAGCTTTCTTT

clone_size: many
v_call: TRBV5-1
d_call: .
j_call: TRBJ2-5
cdr3_aa: CASSLWRGVETQYF
cdr3_nt: TGCGCCAGCAGCTTGTGGAGAGGGGTAGAGACCCAGTACTTC

clone_size: many
v_call: TRBV7-2
d_call: .
j_call: TRBJ2-6
cdr3_aa: CASSSPWDIGGGHSGANVLTF
cdr3_nt: TGTGCCAGCAGCTCCCCGTGGGACATTGGAGGGGGGCACTCTGGGGCCAACGTCCTGACTTTC

clone_size: many
v_call: TRBV7-6
d_call: TRBD1
j_call: TRBJ2-1
cdr3_aa: CASSLRAFAGGASYNEQFF
cdr3_nt: TGTGCCAGCAGCTTAAGGGCCTTTGCAGGGGGCGCCTCTTACAATGAGCAGTTCTTC

clone_size: many
v_call: TRBV6-5
d_call: .
j_call: TRBJ2-5
cdr3_aa: CASSYSYRQETQYF
cdr3_nt: TGTGCCAGCAGTTACAGCTACAGACAAGAGACCCAGTACTTC

clone_size: many
v_call: TRBV7-2
d_call: .
j_call: TRBJ2-7
cdr3_aa: CASSFPVSEQYF
cdr3_nt: TGTGCCAGCAGCTTTCCCGTGAGTGAGCAGTACTTC

clone_size: many
v_call: TRBV20-1
d_call: TRBD2
j_call: TRBJ2-7
cdr3_aa: CSARGPRGGEQYF
cdr3_nt: TGCAGTGCTAGAGGCCCCCGGGGGGGGGAGCAGTACTTC

clone_size: few
v_call: TRBV2
d_call: .
j_call: TRBJ2-1
cdr3_aa: CASATGTHPNEQFF
cdr3_nt: TGTGCCAGCGCCACCGGGACTCATCCGAATGAGCAGTTCTTC

clone_size: many
v_call: TRBV5-1
d_call: TRBD2
j_call: TRBJ2-5
cdr3_aa: CASSLGASGYQETQYF
cdr3_nt: TGCGCCAGCAGCTTGGGAGCTAGCGGGTACCAAGAGACCCAGTACTTC

clone_size: few
v_call: TRBV30
d_call: .
j_call: TRBJ1-4
cdr3_aa: CASRDRTNEKLFF
cdr3_nt: TGTGCCTCAAGGGACCGAACTAATGAAAAACTGTTTTTT

clone_size: many
v_call: TRBV9
d_call: .
j_call: TRBJ2-3
cdr3_aa: CASSVGRQGTDTQYF
cdr3_nt: TGTGCCAGCAGCGTAGGTAGGCAGGGTACAGATACGCAGTATTTT

clone_size: few
v_call: TRBV7-2
d_call: .
j_call: TRBJ1-1
cdr3_aa: CASSLVSRVLNTEAFF
cdr3_nt: TGTGCCAGCAGCTTAGTTTCTCGGGTTCTGAACACTGAAGCTTTCTTT

clone_size: .
v_call: TRBV23-1
d_call: TRBD2
j_call: TRBJ2-4
cdr3_aa: CASSQVPGQGFGTSGVDKNIQYF
cdr3_nt: TGCGCCAGCAGCCAAGTCCCGGGACAGGGGTTTGGGACTAGCGGGGTTGACAAAAACATTCAGTACTTC

clone_size: many
v_call: TRBV9
d_call: .
j_call: TRBJ2-7
cdr3_aa: CASSVLGAPYEQYF
cdr3_nt: TGTGCCAGCAGCGTGTTGGGCGCTCCCTACGAGCAGTACTTC

clone_size: many
v_call: TRBV5-1
d_call: .
j_call: TRBJ2-2
cdr3_aa: CASSSLASNTGELFF
cdr3_nt: TGCGCCAGCAGCTCCTTAGCGTCGAACACCGGGGAGCTGTTTTTT

clone_size: few
v_call: TRBV30
d_call: .
j_call: TRBJ1-1
cdr3_aa: CAWKVWNTEAFF
cdr3_nt: TGTGCCTGGAAGGTGTGGAACACTGAAGCTTTCTTT

clone_size: many
v_call: TRBV5-1
d_call: .
j_call: TRBJ2-3
cdr3_aa: CASSSRKGQDTQYF
cdr3_nt: TGCGCCAGCAGCTCACGAAAGGGGCAAGATACGCAGTATTTT

clone_size: many
v_call: TRBV19
d_call: TRBD1
j_call: TRBJ2-6
cdr3_aa: CASSRTGTGGREANVLTF
cdr3_nt: TGTGCCAGTAGTAGAACCGGGACAGGGGGACGGGAGGCCAACGTCCTGACTTTC

clone_size: many
v_call: TRBV6-6
d_call: TRBD1
j_call: TRBJ2-6
cdr3_aa: CAAVGQGPSGANVLTF
cdr3_nt: TGTGCCGCAGTAGGACAGGGCCCTTCTGGGGCCAACGTCCTGACTTTC

clone_size: few
v_call: TRBV30
d_call: TRBD1
j_call: TRBJ2-1
cdr3_aa: CAWIPRGYRGNEQFF
cdr3_nt: TGTGCCTGGATTCCCCGGGGCTACAGGGGCAATGAGCAGTTCTTC

clone_size: many
v_call: TRBV20-1
d_call: TRBD1
j_call: TRBJ1-5
cdr3_aa: CSANRGYSNQPQHF
cdr3_nt: TGCAGTGCTAACAGGGGATATAGCAATCAGCCCCAGCATTTT

clone_size: .
v_call: TRBV20-1
d_call: .
j_call: TRBJ1-6
cdr3_aa: CSAIRDYNSPLHF
cdr3_nt: TGCAGTGCTATCCGGGATTATAATTCACCCCTCCACTTT

clone_size: many
v_call: TRBV5-6
d_call: .
j_call: TRBJ2-3
cdr3_aa: CASSSLSRRTDTQYF
cdr3_nt: TGTGCCAGCAGCTCCCTCTCCCGTCGCACAGATACGCAGTATTTT

clone_size: .
v_call: TRBV28
d_call: .
j_call: TRBJ2-5
cdr3_aa: CASSSSAETEETQYF
cdr3_nt: TGTGCCAGCAGTTCTTCAGCGGAGACAGAAGAGACCCAGTACTTC

clone_size: many
v_call: TRBV7-2
d_call: .
j_call: TRBJ2-2
cdr3_aa: CASLPGTGRTGELFF
cdr3_nt: TGTGCCAGTCTGCCAGGTACAGGGCGAACCGGGGAGCTGTTTTTT

clone_size: many
v_call: TRBV14
d_call: TRBD1
j_call: TRBJ2-7
cdr3_aa: CASSQGGQGYEQYF
cdr3_nt: TGTGCCAGCAGCCAAGGAGGACAGGGGTACGAGCAGTACTTC

clone_size: many
v_call: TRBV5-1
d_call: .
j_call: TRBJ2-4
cdr3_aa: CASSFLGETNIQYF
cdr3_nt: TGCGCCAGCAGTTTTTTAGGGGAGACAAACATTCAGTACTTC

clone_size: many
v_call: TRBV5-5
d_call: .
j_call: TRBJ2-3
cdr3_aa: CASSLANSADTQYF
cdr3_nt: TGTGCCAGCAGCTTGGCGAATAGCGCAGATACGCAGTATTTT

clone_size: many
v_call: TRBV7-2
d_call: .
j_call: TRBJ2-7
cdr3_aa: CASSLTRGAYEQYF
cdr3_nt: TGTGCCAGCAGCTTAACCCGGGGCGCCTACGAGCAGTACTTC

clone_size: many
v_call: TRBV6-5
d_call: .
j_call: TRBJ1-1
cdr3_aa: CASRKFPRTEAFF
cdr3_nt: TGTGCCAGCAGGAAGTTTCCCCGGACTGAAGCTTTCTTT

clone_size: many
v_call: TRBV7-2
d_call: .
j_call: TRBJ2-5
cdr3_aa: CASSLAGGMLKETQYF
cdr3_nt: TGTGCCAGCAGCTTAGCTGGGGGCATGTTAAAAGAGACCCAGTACTTC

clone_size: many
v_call: TRBV20-1
d_call: TRBD2
j_call: TRBJ2-5
cdr3_aa: CSARDLTSPLEETQYF
cdr3_nt: TGCAGTGCTAGAGATTTGACTAGCCCCTTGGAAGAGACCCAGTACTTC

clone_size: many
v_call: TRBV12-3/TRBV12-4
d_call: TRBD1
j_call: TRBJ2-6
cdr3_aa: CASSSSPHFGTGRYSGANVLTF
cdr3_nt: TGTGCCAGCAGCTCGAGCCCCCACTTCGGGACAGGAAGATACTCTGGGGCCAACGTCCTGACTTTC

clone_size: .
v_call: TRBV11-2
d_call: .
j_call: TRBJ1-1
cdr3_aa: CASSLVQGDTEAFF
cdr3_nt: TGTGCCAGCAGCTTGGTCCAGGGAGACACTGAAGCTTTCTTT

clone_size: many
v_call: TRBV29-1
d_call: .
j_call: TRBJ2-1
cdr3_aa: CSGWSRVREQFF
cdr3_nt: TGCAGCGGTTGGTCGAGGGTTAGGGAGCAGTTCTTC

clone_size: many
v_call: TRBV4-1
d_call: .
j_call: TRBJ1-2
cdr3_aa: CASSQDRNYGYTF
cdr3_nt: TGCGCCAGCAGCCAAGACCGTAACTATGGCTACACCTTC

clone_size: many
v_call: TRBV7-8
d_call: .
j_call: TRBJ2-4
cdr3_aa: CASSLEGTLAKNIQYF
cdr3_nt: TGTGCCAGCAGCTTAGAGGGTACCTTAGCCAAAAACATTCAGTACTTC

clone_size: many
v_call: TRBV28
d_call: .
j_call: TRBJ2-1
cdr3_aa: CASSGGGRPRSIHEQFF
cdr3_nt: TGTGCCAGCTCCGGTGGAGGGCGGCCCCGTTCAATCCATGAGCAGTTCTTC

clone_size: many
v_call: TRBV5-1
d_call: .
j_call: TRBJ2-1
cdr3_aa: CASSLRADSSYNEQFF
cdr3_nt: TGCGCCAGCAGCTTGAGGGCAGACAGCTCCTACAATGAGCAGTTCTTC

clone_size: many
v_call: TRBV6-2/TRBV6-3
d_call: .
j_call: TRBJ2-7
cdr3_aa: CATRTFSYEQYF
cdr3_nt: TGTGCCACCCGGACTTTCTCCTACGAGCAGTACTTC

clone_size: many
v_call: TRBV4-1
d_call: TRBD2
j_call: TRBJ2-1
cdr3_aa: CASSHALAGVVNEQFF
cdr3_nt: TGCGCCAGCAGCCACGCTCTAGCGGGAGTTGTCAATGAGCAGTTCTTC

clone_size: many
v_call: TRBV4-1
d_call: .
j_call: TRBJ2-7
cdr3_aa: CASSPKTVTYEQYF
cdr3_nt: TGCGCCAGCAGCCCCAAGACAGTTACCTACGAGCAGTACTTC

clone_size: many
v_call: TRBV12-3/TRBV12-4
d_call: TRBD1
j_call: TRBJ1-2
cdr3_aa: CASSPGTGFYGYTF
cdr3_nt: TGTGCCAGCAGTCCCGGGACAGGGTTCTATGGCTACACCTTC

clone_size: many
v_call: TRBV20-1
d_call: TRBD1
j_call: TRBJ1-6
cdr3_aa: CSARKVQGNNSPLHF
cdr3_nt: TGCAGTGCTAGAAAAGTACAGGGGAATAATTCACCCCTCCACTTT

clone_size: few
v_call: TRBV6-6
d_call: TRBD2
j_call: TRBJ2-5
cdr3_aa: CASSIGLAGVETQYF
cdr3_nt: TGTGCCAGCAGCATCGGACTAGCGGGAGTTGAGACCCAGTACTTC

clone_size: many
v_call: TRBV15
d_call: TRBD1
j_call: TRBJ2-5
cdr3_aa: CATSPGQAQETQYF
cdr3_nt: TGTGCCACCAGCCCTGGACAGGCCCAAGAGACCCAGTACTTC